These 27 T cell receptor beta chains share one sample of origin, sequenced in a study of cytomegalovirus exposure and HLA in healthy donors. Amplification used 60 Vbeta primers and 13 Jbeta primers. The repertoire was sequenced with immunoSEQ multiplex PCR; TCRdb's copy has only in-frame clones and lacks some. The sample lists about 190,000 clones; over 60% were seen once. Material for sequencing was PBMCs. Receptors originate from a man between 25 and 39 years old in good health and CMV-seropositive.

The genes are TRBV15 and TRBJ1-4; the D gene is possibly TRBD1 (6 bases). Per the germline V gene, CDR1 is LNHNV and CDR2 is YYDKDF (reference sequence). Trimming cost V 3 bases and J 3 bases, with 11 bases left between them. The CDR3 contains 15 residues. The CDR3 coding sequence is TGTGCCACCAGCAGCGGGACACTTTCTAATGAAAAACTGTTTTTT. Its protein is CATSSGTLSNEKLFF.

V gene TRBV13 combines with J gene TRBJ2-7; 10 nucleotides align to TRBD2. V lost 4 bases to trimming and J lost 6 bases; unmatched junction nucleotides: 12. CDR3 length: 16 residues. Germline-derived CDR1 and CDR2 are PRHDT and FYEKMQ (reference sequence). The CDR3 sequence: CASSSLLAGSRGEQYF. DNA for the CDR3: TGTGCCAGCAGCTCTTTACTAGCGGGATCGAGGGGCGAGCAGTACTTC. The entire variable domain, with the rest obtained from reference TRBV13 and TRBJ2-7, is as follows: AAGVIQSPRHLIKEKRETATLKCYPIPRHDTVYWYQQGPGQDPQFLISFYEKMQSDKGSIPDRFSAQQFSDYHSELNMSSLELGDSALYFCASSSLLAGSRGEQYFGPGTRLTVT.

The V gene is TRBV7-3, the J gene TRBJ2-7; TRBD2 agrees at 10 bases. CDR1 is SGHTA and CDR2 is FQGTGA in the germline V gene. The trim removed 4 bases at V and 4 bases at J, leaving 7 bases unmatched. The CDR3 runs to 15 residues. The CDR3 spells CASSSWEREGYEQYF. CDR3 nucleotide sequence: TGTGCCAGCAGCTCCTGGGAGCGGGAGGGATACGAGCAGTACTTC.

The V call is TRBV27, the J call TRBJ2-7; 16 bases match TRBD2. CDR3 length: 17 residues. Trimming at V came to 5 bases and at J to 7 bases, leaving 11 bases not matched to a gene. The germline V gene has CDR1 MNHEY and CDR2 SMNVEV (reference sequence). CDR3 in amino acids: CASSPGLAGGPRREQYF. CDR3 bases: TGTGCCAGCAGTCCGGGACTAGCGGGAGGGCCTCGGCGGGAGCAGTACTTC.

This sequence joins TRBV27 and TRBJ1-1, with D uncertain. Germline assignment: CDR1 MNHEY and CDR2 SMNVEV (reference sequence). The CDR3 contains 13 residues. Trimming left V 3 bases short and J 2 bases short, with 7 bases between. The CDR3 spells CASSFGGNTEAFF. In nucleotides, the CDR3 is TGTGCCAGCAGTTTCGGAGGAAACACTGAAGCTTTCTTT.

This clone appeared a few times. The chain is built from TRBV5-1 and TRBJ2-2, with 7 bases identical to TRBD1. Unmatched junction bases numbered 2, after V lost 0 bases and J lost 3 bases. Germline lookup yields CDR1 SGHRS and CDR2 YFSETQ. The length of the CDR3 is 15 residues. The CDR3 sequence is CASSLGQGYTGELFF. CDR3 in DNA: TGCGCCAGCAGCTTGGGACAGGGATACACCGGGGAGCTGTTTTTT. Full variable domain (missing parts from reference TRBV5-1 and TRBJ2-2): KAGVTQTPRYLIKTRGQQVTLSCSPISGHRSVSWYQQTPGQGLQFLFEYFSETQRNKGNFPGRFSGRQFSNSRSEMNVSTLELGDSALYLCASSLGQGYTGELFFGEGSRLTVL.

With regard to this clone: Other DNA variants within this sample encode the same CDR3. This chain uses TRBV19 with TRBJ1-1, with D possibly TRBD1 on 5 matching bases. This CDR3 contains 13 residues. The V gene's germline CDR1 is LNHDA and CDR2 SQIVND (reference sequence). The ends were cut back, 6 bases at V and 1 base at J, with 9 bases in the middle. DNA for the CDR3: TGTGCCAGTAGCAAAACAGGGAACACTGAAGCTTTCTTT. Translated: CASSKTGNTEAFF. Variable domain in full (rest from reference TRBV19 and TRBJ1-1): DGGITQSPKYLFRKEGQNVTLSCEQNLNHDAMYWYRQDPGQGLRLIYYSQIVNDFQKGDIAEGYSVSREKKESFPLTVTSAQKNPTAFYLCASSKTGNTEAFFGQGTRLTVV.

The chain uses TRBV7-9 and TRBJ2-2; TRBD2 might be the D (6 bases). Trimming left V 4 bases short and J 5 bases short, with 8 bases between. CDR1 SEHNR and CDR2 FQNEAQ come from the germline V gene (reference sequence). This CDR3 is built from 13 residues. For the CDR3, the DNA is TGTGCCAGCAGCTGGAGGGGAACCGGGGAGCTGTTTTTT. Translated, it gives CASSWRGTGELFF.

J is TRBJ2-7 and V is TRBV7-9; a weak D match, TRBD2 (5 bases). Trimming shortened V by 4 bases and J by 7 bases, and 11 bases separated the two germline ends. Germline V gene sequence: CDR1 SEHNR, CDR2 FQNEAQ (reference sequence). The CDR3 contains 12 residues. DNA for the CDR3: TGTGCCAGCAGCTGGGCACGAGGGGAGCAGTACTTC. Its translation is CASSWARGEQYF.

The chain has TRBV9 and TRBJ2-7, with a possible D match to TRBD2 (5 bases). Germline values: CDR1 SGDLS, CDR2 YYNGEE. V was trimmed by 0 bases and J by 1 base, leaving 11 bases between them. The CDR3 length is 15 residues. The CDR3 region is CASSVGPGGSYEQYF. As DNA, the CDR3 is TGTGCCAGCAGCGTAGGCCCCGGAGGATCCTACGAGCAGTACTTC.

The CDR3 DNA is TGCAGCGTTGAAGATCCCGGGACCTACGAGCAGTACTTC. It encodes CSVEDPGTYEQYF. This sequence joins TRBV29-1 and TRBJ2-7, with a weak D call TRBD2 (5 bases). The V end lost 0 bases, the J end lost 2 bases, and 8 bases lay between the germline ends. In germline, CDR1 is SQVTM, CDR2 ANQGSEA. The CDR3 is 13 residues long.

This clone occurred once. The rearrangement links TRBV7-8 to TRBJ2-5, with 8 positions matching TRBD2. The CDR3 covers 15 residues. The V segment lost 8 bases and the J segment 6 bases; nucleotides outside the gene matches: 14. The germline gives CDR1 SGHVS, CDR2 FQNEAQ. CDR3 residues: CASGIKAGAGKTQYF. The CDR3 region has the DNA TGTGCCAGCGGTATTAAAGCGGGAGCAGGGAAGACCCAGTACTTC.

The V gene is TRBV28, the J gene TRBJ2-1; D gene unclear. This CDR3 is built from 14 residues. V lost 3 bases and J lost 9, with 15 bases in between. Germline V lookup: CDR1 MDHEN, CDR2 SYDVKM. CDR3 DNA: TGTGCCAGCAGTTTCGAGATTATCAGAGGTGAGCAGTTCTTC. Amino acid sequence: CASSFEIIRGEQFF. The full variable domain, rest sourced from reference TRBV28 and TRBJ2-1, is DVKVTQSSRYLVKRTGEKVFLECVQDMDHENMFWYRQDPGLGLRLIYFSYDVKMKEKGDIPEGYSVSREKKERFSLILESASTNQTSMYLCASSFEIIRGEQFFGPGTRLTVL.

The chain has TRBV7-9 and TRBJ2-1, with D possibly matching TRBD1 (6 bases). The CDR3 extends over 15 amino acids. Trimming left V 3 bases short and J 3 bases short, with 12 bases between. The germline CDR1 and CDR2 sequences are SEHNR and FQNEAQ (reference sequence). CDR3 sequence: CASSLVGAVYNEQFF. The CDR3 region has the DNA TGTGCCAGCAGCTTGGTGGGGGCGGTCTACAATGAGCAGTTCTTC.

The gene calls are TRBV15 and TRBJ1-6; a possible D gene is TRBD1 (5 bases). The CDR3 runs 15 residues. With 4 bases removed from V and 7 bases from J, the gap between germline ends came to 14 bases. Germline V gives CDR1 LNHNV, CDR2 YYDKDF (reference sequence). The CDR3 coding sequence is TGTGCCACCAGCACCTCCCTGGGGGGAAATTCACCCCTCCACTTT. Protein product: CATSTSLGGNSPLHF. Full variable domain (missing parts from reference TRBV15 and TRBJ1-6): DAMVIQNPRYQVTQFGKPVTLSCSQTLNHNVMYWYQQKSSQAPKLLFHYYDKDFNNEADTPDNFQSRRPNTSFCFLDIRSPGLGDTAMYLCATSTSLGGNSPLHFGNGTRLTVT.

V gene TRBV5-1 combines with J gene TRBJ2-1, with 7 bases matching TRBD1. The V gene end was trimmed by 0 bases and the J gene end by 2 bases; junction bases not matched to a gene: 11. The CDR3 is 18 residues long. CDR1 SGHRS and CDR2 YFSETQ come from the germline V gene. For the CDR3, the DNA is TGCGCCAGCAGCTTGGAGGGGGCCCCCGTCGGGGCCTACAATGAGCAGTTCTTC. This encodes CASSLEGAPVGAYNEQFF.

The rearrangement joins TRBV9 to TRBJ2-3, with 10 bases aligning to TRBD2. The CDR3 totals 17 residues. The V gene end was trimmed by 0 bases and the J gene end by 5 bases; junction bases not matched to a gene: 9. Germline CDR1 reads SGDLS; CDR2 reads YYNGEE. CDR3 in amino acids: CASSVGSGRALKDTQYF. Here the CDR3 DNA reads TGTGCCAGCAGCGTAGGCAGCGGGAGGGCCCTGAAAGATACGCAGTATTTT. Based on the CDR3 plus reference TRBV9 and TRBJ2-3, the full variable domain is DSGVTQTPKHLITATGQRVTLRCSPRSGDLSVYWYQQSLDQGLQFLIQYYNGEERAKGNILERFSAQQFPDLHSELNLSSLELGDSALYFCASSVGSGRALKDTQYFGPGTRLTVL.

The J gene is TRBJ1-2, the V gene TRBV11-2; D may be TRBD1 (6 bases). Per the germline V gene, CDR1 is SGHAT and CDR2 is FQNNGV. Trimming cost V 7 bases and J 3 bases, with 9 bases left between them. The CDR3 loop spans 12 amino acids. The CDR3 loop is CASKGVYYGYTF. The CDR3 DNA reads TGTGCCAGCAAGGGGGTTTACTATGGCTACACCTTC.

A remark on this clone: Since no conserved phenylalanine or tryptophan closes the CDR3, a read error is the likely cause. The chain joins TRBV28 to TRBJ2-7; 12 bases align to TRBD2. In germline, CDR1 is MDHEN, CDR2 SYDVKM. This CDR3 contains 17 residues. V lost 7 bases to trimming and J lost 4 bases; unmatched junction nucleotides: 14. CDR3 protein: CASTTAGTSGPGYEQYL. CDR3 coding DNA: TGTGCCAGCACCACGGCCGGGACTAGCGGGCCGGGTTACGAGCAGTACCTC.

The chain joins TRBV4-1 to TRBJ2-7; D remains ambiguous. Trimming shortened V by 4 bases and J by 6 bases, and 22 bases separated the two germline ends. The germline gives CDR1 MGHRA, CDR2 YSYEKL. The CDR3 has 16 residues. In nucleotides, the CDR3 is TGCGCCAGCAGCCCCCAAGGCTTTCAGGATCCGGTCGAGCAGTACTTC. It yields the protein CASSPQGFQDPVEQYF.

This chain connects TRBV10-3 to TRBJ2-1; TRBD2 matches at 9 bases. The CDR3 sequence is 16 residues long. Germline CDR1 reads ENHRY; CDR2 reads SYGVKD. Losses at the gene ends were 6 bases for V and 8 bases for J; bases not matched to a gene: 14. CDR3 residues: CAIRRTRLAGRDEQFF. DNA for the CDR3: TGTGCCATCAGGCGGACTCGTCTAGCGGGAAGGGATGAGCAGTTCTTC.

The table lists this clone with a count of one. The chain links TRBV15 to TRBJ2-7; D gene unclear. The V end was cut by 1 base, the J end by 4 bases, with 14 bases between. From germline, CDR1 is LNHNV and CDR2 YYDKDF (reference sequence). The CDR3 loop spans 15 amino acids. The CDR3 is CATSRVRRFKYEQYF. In DNA, the CDR3 is TGTGCCACCAGCAGAGTAAGGAGATTTAAGTACGAGCAGTACTTC.

The CDR3 spells CASSERRTGHNSNQPQHF. CDR3 coding DNA: TGCGCCAGCAGTGAGCGCCGGACAGGGCACAATAGCAATCAGCCCCAGCATTTT. The V gene is TRBV10-1, the J gene TRBJ1-5, with 8 bases fitting TRBD1. The germline V gene has CDR1 WNHNN and CDR2 SYGVQD (reference sequence). The CDR3 spans 18 residues. Trimming cost V 2 bases and J 0 bases; bases outside gene matches: 9.

The CDR3 DNA reads TGTGCCAGCAGTTTACGCGGTACAGAAGCTTTCTTT. It encodes CASSLRGTEAFF. This chain connects TRBV27 to TRBJ1-1; D is unclear. The ends were cut back, 2 bases at V and 8 bases at J, with 9 bases in the middle. This CDR3 region has 12 residues. The V gene's germline CDR1 is MNHEY and CDR2 SMNVEV (reference sequence).

The J gene is TRBJ2-7, the V gene TRBV5-4, with 10 bases that match TRBD2. From germline, CDR1 is SGHNT and CDR2 YYREEE (reference sequence). The CDR3 extends over 14 amino acids. Trimming removed 7 bases from V and 5 bases from J; junction bases left unmatched: 9. In DNA, the CDR3 is TGTGCCAGCTTTTTAGCGGGAGGACGCCACGAGCAGTACTTC. Translation: CASFLAGGRHEQYF. Combining the CDR3 with reference TRBV5-4 and TRBJ2-7 gives the whole variable domain ETGVTQSPTHLIKTRGQQVTLRCSSQSGHNTVSWYQQALGQGPQFIFQYYREEENGRGNFPPRFSGLQFPNYSSELNVNALELDDSALYLCASFLAGGRHEQYFGPGTRLTVT.

This clone has a single count. This chain joins TRBV6-6 and TRBJ1-2; D perhaps matches TRBD1 (5 bases). The V and J ends lost 5 bases and 0 bases respectively, with 10 bases between them. CDR3 length: 14 amino acids. The germline V gene encodes CDR1 MNHNY and CDR2 SVGAGI (reference sequence). The CDR3 loop reads CASSHRIANYGYTF. CDR3 in DNA: TGTGCCAGCAGTCACAGGATAGCTAACTATGGCTACACCTTC.

The genes are TRBV7-3 and TRBJ2-5, with 8 bases matching TRBD2. Germline V gives CDR1 SGHTA, CDR2 FQGTGA. The CDR3 runs to 13 residues. The trim removed 8 bases at V and 7 bases at J, leaving 9 bases unmatched. The CDR3 reads CASGPGGAGTQYF. The DNA of the CDR3 is TGTGCCAGCGGCCCGGGGGGGGCGGGGACCCAGTACTTC.